This entry lists 20 T cell receptor beta chains sequenced from one sample in a study of OX40 agonist ivuxolimab in advanced cancers. TCRdb's copy holds only in-frame clones and misses some; the assay was immunoSEQ multiplex PCR. The repertoire includes roughly 76,000 clones, roughly 86% of them detected once, and about 2.5% sits in the top ten. Source: CD4+ or CD8+ T cells sorted from blood, taken in a trial of the OX40 agonist ivuxolimab. The receptor set was obtained from an adult with an advanced solid tumor such as melanoma, head and neck, liver or kidney cancer.

This clone was detected once. The V call is TRBV6-4, the J call TRBJ2-3; possibly TRBD2 for D (5 bases). Trimming stripped 4 bases from V and 1 base from J, with 6 bases between. The CDR3 totals 13 residues. Per the germline V gene, CDR1 is MRHNA and CDR2 is SNTAGT. The CDR3 bases are TGTGCCAGCAGTGTGCGGGGCACAGATACGCAGTATTTT. Translated, it gives CASSVRGTDTQYF.

V gene TRBV23-1 combines with J gene TRBJ1-2; 8 nucleotides align to TRBD1. TRBV23-1 is designated an ORF whose function remains uncertain. Germline trimming cut 2 bases from V and 6 bases from J; bases unmatched to any gene: 5. The CDR3 consists of 14 residues. For the CDR3, the DNA is TGCGCCAGCAGTCAAAGGCAGGGGGCGGATGGCTACACCTTC. Translating gives CASSQRQGADGYTF.

The chain carries TRBV7-9 and TRBJ1-3; D gene unclear. The CDR3 contains 14 residues. CDR1 and CDR2 (germline): SEHNR, FQNEAQ (reference sequence). Trimming left V 4 bases short and J 2 bases short, with 9 bases between. The CDR3 spells CASSSWGAGNTIYF. The CDR3 bases are TGTGCCAGCAGCTCGTGGGGAGCTGGAAACACCATATATTTT. Drawing the rest from reference TRBV7-9 and TRBJ1-3, the complete variable domain is DTGVSQNPRHKITKRGQNVTFRCDPISEHNRLYWYRQTLGQGPEFLTYFQNEAQLEKSRLLSDRFSAERPKGSFSTLEIQRTEQGDSAMYLCASSSWGAGNTIYFGEGSWLTVV.

The genes are TRBV5-1 and TRBJ2-1; 9 bases are shared with TRBD1. CDR3 length: 15 amino acids. The germline gives CDR1 SGHRS, CDR2 YFSETQ. The trim removed 4 bases at V and 8 bases at J, leaving 10 bases unmatched. CDR3 loop: CASSQTGTGSDEQFF. The CDR3 region has the DNA TGCGCCAGCAGCCAGACCGGGACAGGGAGCGATGAGCAGTTCTTC. The full variable domain, in which reference TRBV5-1 and TRBJ2-1 provide the parts outside the CDR3, is KAGVTQTPRYLIKTRGQQVTLSCSPISGHRSVSWYQQTPGQGLQFLFEYFSETQRNKGNFPGRFSGRQFSNSRSEMNVSTLELGDSALYLCASSQTGTGSDEQFFGPGTRLTVL.

The J gene is TRBJ1-1, the V gene TRBV5-4, with no clear D. Trimming took 0 bases from V and 1 from J, leaving 4 bases between them. Per germline, CDR1 SGHNT and CDR2 YYREEE (reference sequence). The CDR3 runs to 13 residues. This CDR3 is CASSLGTNTEAFF. The CDR3 DNA reads TGTGCCAGCAGCTTGGGGACGAACACTGAAGCTTTCTTT.

The gene calls are TRBV10-3 and TRBJ1-1, with 9 nucleotides matching TRBD1. V gave up 2 bases and J gave up 6 bases; unmatched junction bases: 7. This CDR3 has 15 residues. CDR1 is ENHRY and CDR2 is SYGVKD in the germline V gene. This CDR3 reads CAISELGTGRSEAFF. The CDR3 DNA sequence: TGTGCCATCAGTGAGCTAGGGACAGGGAGATCTGAAGCTTTCTTT.

CDR3 coding DNA: TGCGCCACCCATTCTGGGGTGTTAGCGGATACGCAGTATTTT. Amino acid sequence: CATHSGVLADTQYF. V usage is TRBV5-1 and J usage is TRBJ2-3; tentative D call: TRBD2 (5 bases). This CDR3 is 14 amino acids long. Germline CDR1 is SGHRS and CDR2 is YFSETQ. The ends were cut back, 9 bases at V and 6 bases at J, with 20 bases in the middle.

The rearrangement joins TRBV11-2 to TRBJ1-3; D is ambiguous. CDR3 size: 16 residues. Germline CDR1 SGHAT, CDR2 FQNNGV. V was shortened by 1 base and J by 4 bases, with 14 bases between the two germline ends. The CDR3, as DNA: TGTGCCAGCAGCTTAGGATTAGGCGAGGGAGGAAACACCATATATTTT. This encodes CASSLGLGEGGNTIYF.

The gene calls are TRBV21-1 and TRBJ2-3; whether TRBD2, the table's D call, matches the DNA was not checked. TRBV21-1 is annotated as a pseudogene. The CDR3 contains 18 residues. CDR3 sequence reads: CASSKAREGSTSTDTQYF. The CDR3 DNA reads as TGTGCCAGCAGCAAAGCGCGGGAGGGCAGCACTAGCACAGATACGCAGTATTTT.

The chain combines TRBV6-1 with TRBJ1-4; a possible D gene is TRBD1 (5 bases). Trimming took 3 bases from V and 0 from J, leaving 8 bases between them. The CDR3 spans 15 residues. CDR1 is MNHNS, CDR2 SASEGT, per germline. This chain's CDR3 is CASSEGGSTNEKLFF. In DNA, the CDR3 is TGTGCCAGCAGTGAGGGGGGATCAACTAATGAAAAACTGTTTTTT.

The rearrangement joins TRBV30 to TRBJ1-2; 10 nucleotides align to TRBD1. Germline assignment: CDR1 GTSNPN and CDR2 SVGIG (reference sequence). The CDR3 totals 16 residues. The CDR3 coding sequence is TGTGCGTGGTCGACCTTCTGGGACAGGGGAAGTTGTGGCTACACCTTC. This codes for CAWSTFWDRGSCGYTF.

The chain uses TRBV4-3 and TRBJ2-5; 7 bases agree with TRBD1. V dropped 0 bases and J dropped 5; count of bases not matched to a gene: 12. From germline, CDR1 is LGHNA and CDR2 YSLEER. This CDR3 is built from 17 residues. The CDR3 is CASSQDGKGGHGETQYF. DNA for the CDR3: TGCGCCAGCAGCCAAGATGGAAAAGGGGGCCACGGGGAGACCCAGTACTTC.

The chain combines TRBV10-3 with TRBJ2-3, with 10 bases fitting TRBD1. The V segment lost 7 bases and the J segment 3 bases; nucleotides outside the gene matches: 16. This CDR3 has 18 residues. Per the germline V gene, CDR1 is ENHRY and CDR2 is SYGVKD. CDR3 nucleotide sequence: TGTGCCATCACCCTAACTTCGACAGGGGGCGAGTTAACAGATACGCAGTATTTT. Its protein product is CAITLTSTGGELTDTQYF.

The chain recombines TRBV5-1 with TRBJ2-4, with a tentative D call TRBD1 (6 bases). The V end was cut by 0 bases, the J end by 6 bases, with 13 bases between. Germline assignment: CDR1 SGHRS and CDR2 YFSETQ. The CDR3 spans 15 residues. This CDR3 is CASSLGTVLGNIQYF. CDR3 bases: TGCGCCAGCAGCTTGGGGACAGTCTTGGGAAACATTCAGTACTTC. Full variable domain (rest looked up from reference TRBV5-1 and TRBJ2-4): KAGVTQTPRYLIKTRGQQVTLSCSPISGHRSVSWYQQTPGQGLQFLFEYFSETQRNKGNFPGRFSGRQFSNSRSEMNVSTLELGDSALYLCASSLGTVLGNIQYFGAGTRLSVL.

This chain links TRBV14 with TRBJ2-1; D call uncertain. Per the germline V gene, CDR1 is SGHDN and CDR2 is FVKESK. The CDR3 runs 14 residues. Between the trimmed V and J ends, which lost 3 bases and 6 bases, there was a span of 12 bases. The CDR3 here is CASSHRLPINEQFF. The DNA for the CDR3 is TGTGCCAGCAGCCACCGACTCCCAATCAATGAGCAGTTCTTC. Drawing the rest from reference TRBV14 and TRBJ2-1, the complete variable domain is EAGVTQFPSHSVIEKGQTVTLRCDPISGHDNLYWYRRVMGKEIKFLLHFVKESKQDESGMPNNRFLAERTGGTYSTLKVQPAELEDSGVYFCASSHRLPINEQFFGPGTRLTVL.

The V call is TRBV5-1, the J call TRBJ2-3, with D hard to call. The ends were cut back, 0 bases at V and 4 bases at J, with 6 bases in the middle. The CDR3 contains 13 residues. Germline V gene sequence: CDR1 SGHRS, CDR2 YFSETQ. The CDR3 nucleotides read TGCGCCAGCAGCTTGGAGTGGCCAGATACGCAGTATTTT. Translating it yields CASSLEWPDTQYF.

The chain employs TRBV6-1 and TRBJ1-2; D gene uncertain. Germline V gives CDR1 MNHNS, CDR2 SASEGT. This CDR3 spans 13 amino acids. V was cut by 7 bases and J by 7 bases, with 16 bases left in between. The CDR3: CASTWGMGIGYTF. DNA for the CDR3: TGTGCCAGCACTTGGGGAATGGGAATTGGCTACACCTTC.

The chain combines TRBV4-3 with TRBJ2-7; no clear D gene. CDR1 is LGHNA and CDR2 is YSLEER in the germline V gene. V lost 1 base and J lost 0, with 13 bases in between. This CDR3 contains 16 residues. The CDR3 nucleotides are TGCGCCAGCAGCCAAGGGGTTAGTGAAAACTCCTACGAGCAGTACTTC. Protein: CASSQGVSENSYEQYF.

The V gene is TRBV7-8, the J gene TRBJ1-6, with TRBD1 as a possible D gene (6 bases). In germline, CDR1 is SGHVS, CDR2 FQNEAQ. The CDR3 covers 14 residues. Between the trimmed V and J ends, which lost 5 bases and 5 bases, there was a span of 10 bases. CDR3 nucleotide sequence: TGTGCCAGCAGCACAGGACAGAATAATTCACCCCTCCACTTT. It yields the protein CASSTGQNNSPLHF.

V usage is TRBV6-1 and J usage is TRBJ1-1; D unresolved. Germline lookup yields CDR1 MNHNS and CDR2 SASEGT. The CDR3 runs 15 residues. Between the trimmed V and J ends, which lost 7 bases and 1 base, there was a span of 16 bases. CDR3: CASIPGSPRNTEAFF. DNA for the CDR3: TGTGCCAGCATCCCGGGTTCACCCAGGAACACTGAAGCTTTCTTT.